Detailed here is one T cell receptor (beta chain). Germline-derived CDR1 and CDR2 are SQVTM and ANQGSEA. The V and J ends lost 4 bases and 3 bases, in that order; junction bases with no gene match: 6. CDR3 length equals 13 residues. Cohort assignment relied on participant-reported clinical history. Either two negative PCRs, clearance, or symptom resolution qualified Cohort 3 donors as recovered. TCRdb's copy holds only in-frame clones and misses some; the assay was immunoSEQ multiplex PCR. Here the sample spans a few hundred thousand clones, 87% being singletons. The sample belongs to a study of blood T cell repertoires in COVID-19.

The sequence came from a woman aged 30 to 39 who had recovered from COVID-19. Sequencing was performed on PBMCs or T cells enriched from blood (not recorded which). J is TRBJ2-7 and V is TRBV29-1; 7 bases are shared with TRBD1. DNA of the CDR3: TGCAGCGTTGCCGACAGGGCCCGCTACGAGCAGTACTTC. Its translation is CSVADRARYEQYF.